This TCR beta chain was captured in a study of cytomegalovirus exposure and HLA in healthy donors. On the study more broadly: Some 85 million unique TCRs from HLA-typed donors were held in an early data release. Study outcomes and limitations: CMV serostatus alone was available as immune exposure information. Overall, approximately 150 TCR beta chains were annotated as cytomegalovirus-associated.

In the case of this clone: Antigen: not known. One end of the junction is discordant with germline, which a read error may explain.

Both 60 Vbeta primers and 13 Jbeta primers went into the PCR. Assay used: immunoSEQ multiplex PCR; TCRdb lists only in-frame clones, some missing. This sample has about 130,000 clones; roughly 68% occur once, and the top ten carry about 4%. Sequencing was carried out using PBMCs. The receptor was isolated from a woman aged 45-65 years in good health and CMV-seropositive.

CDR3 protein: CAISGRDSLSGEQYF. DNA of the CDR3: TGTGCCATCAGTGGAAGGGACAGCCTCTCGGGGGAGCAGTACTTC. The chain links TRBV6-5 to TRBJ2-7; TRBD1 matches at 7 bases. CDR3 size: 15 residues. Germline CDR1 MNHEY, CDR2 SVGAGI.